Listed below are T cell receptor beta chains from one sample, sequenced in a study of beta chain features in type 1 diabetes. The protocol was immunoSEQ multiplex PCR, while the TCRdb copy is restricted to in-frame clones and leaves out a portion. The table includes 680,000 or so clones, roughly 15% detected once. The sample consisted of naive CD4+ T cells from blood. Source of these receptors: a young man in good health. Each CDR3 is given without its conserved first and last residue. The size entry is marked missing in some rows and otherwise reads once, few, many or a size class.

TRBV5-1,NA,TRBJ1-2,ASRWGPGGGYT
TRBV9,NA,TRBJ2-3,ASSLSGGKGVDTQY
TRBV5-6,NA,TRBJ2-5,ASSLFDSQETQY
TRBV7-2,NA,TRBJ1-5,ASRAGQGYQPQH
TRBV29-1,NA,TRBJ2-5,SVGFVVQETQY
TRBV19,NA,TRBJ2-3,ASSMEGWADTQY
TRBV19,few,TRBJ2-7,ASSWDGFYEQY
TRBV5-1,few,TRBJ1-6,ASSLNNRGANSPLH
TRBV11-1,NA,TRBJ1-1,ASSLDYGQGTEAF
TRBV5-4,NA,TRBJ1-2,ASSLPDRVNYGYT
TRBV7-3,NA,TRBJ2-1,ASSSQGNSYNEQF
TRBV2,NA,TRBJ1-5,ASSANETPNQPQH
TRBV7-2,NA,TRBJ2-7,ASRRGRDYEQY
TRBV11-1,NA,TRBJ2-2,ASSRQGTGELF
TRBV6-1,NA,TRBJ2-3,ASSEGGWTDTQY
TRBV21-1,few,TRBJ2-7,ASSKGTVHSYEQY
TRBV6-5,few,TRBJ1-2,ASSYPTGFDYGYT
TRBV7-2,few,TRBJ1-3,ASSERQGSIY
TRBV11-2,few,TRBJ2-7,ASSSRTGRRSSYEQY
TRBV11-2,NA,TRBJ2-3,ASSSWARTDTQY
TRBV11-3,few,TRBJ2-1,ASSLEGSYNEQF
TRBV23-1,few,TRBJ2-7,ASSLPPPGQGAGEQY
TRBV9,few,TRBJ2-4,ASSPGQGEAKNIQY
TRBV29-1,few,TRBJ1-1,SVGRQGLNTEAF
TRBV7-6,NA,TRBJ2-3,ASSLASGGITDTQY
TRBV19,few,TRBJ2-3,ASRVEGTGTDTQY
TRBV7-7,NA,TRBJ2-2,ASSLDQANTGELF
TRBV6-1,NA,TRBJ1-1,ASRDRDEAF